The T cell receptor beta chain under discussion was sequenced for a study of radiotherapy plus CTLA-4 blockade in lung cancer. Across the study: Objective responses occurred in about a sixth of patients; about 34% had disease control.

Unmatched junction bases numbered 12, after V lost 4 bases and J lost 1 base. Germline V gene lookup returns CDR1 MNHEY and CDR2 SMNVEV (reference sequence). The CDR3 is 17 residues long. The repertoire was sequenced with immunoSEQ multiplex PCR; TCRdb's copy has only in-frame clones and lacks some. The sample lists some 80,000 clones, around 78% occurring once. Focal radiation and CTLA-4 blockade (ipilimumab) were tested in chemo-refractory metastatic non-small-cell lung cancer patients. The TCR comes from a human donor with non-small cell lung cancer whose response to radiotherapy plus ipilimumab could not be evaluated. Some clones in this sample may be carry-over from other donors' samples. The starting material was peripheral blood, obtained from a patient treated with radiotherapy plus ipilimumab. The chain is built from TRBV27 and TRBJ2-7; 8 nucleotides line up with TRBD1. DNA of the CDR3: TGTGCCAGCAGTTCACTCCTTGGACAGGGAAAATCCTACGAGCAGTACTTC. Residues: CASSSLLGQGKSYEQYF.